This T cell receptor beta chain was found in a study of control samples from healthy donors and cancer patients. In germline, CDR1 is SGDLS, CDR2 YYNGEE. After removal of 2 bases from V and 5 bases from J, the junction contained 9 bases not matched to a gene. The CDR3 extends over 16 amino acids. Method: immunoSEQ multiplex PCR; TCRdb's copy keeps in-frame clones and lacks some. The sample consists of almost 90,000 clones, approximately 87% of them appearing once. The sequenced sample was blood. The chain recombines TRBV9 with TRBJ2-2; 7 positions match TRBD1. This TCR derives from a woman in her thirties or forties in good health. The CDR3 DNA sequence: TGTGCCAGCAGCGTGAGGGGGCAGGATAGTACCGGGGAGCTGTTTTTT. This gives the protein CASSVRGQDSTGELFF.